This T cell receptor (beta chain) was documented in a study of blood T cell repertoires in COVID-19. Study context: Acute and convalescent COVID-19 samples came from the United States, Italy and Spain.

The table came from immunoSEQ multiplex PCR; TCRdb's copy has only in-frame clones and leaves some out. The sample lists around 100,000 clones; about 86% were seen once. V lost 3 bases, J lost 1 base, and 6 bases stayed unmatched. The CDR3 consists of 16 residues. Germline V CDR1 and CDR2: ENHRY, SYGVKD. The receptor's source is a human donor in a cohort sampled during active COVID-19. Sequenced: peripheral blood. V gene TRBV10-3 combines with J gene TRBJ2-7; 10 nucleotides match TRBD1. The CDR3 is CAISENQGQGSYEQYF. The CDR3 coding sequence is TGTGCCATCAGTGAAAATCAGGGACAGGGGTCCTACGAGCAGTACTTC.